This T cell receptor beta chain stems from a study of cytomegalovirus exposure and HLA in healthy donors. The ends lost 4 bases at V and 3 bases at J; junction bases unmatched: 4. This CDR3 comprises 15 residues. The germline V gene has CDR1 SGHDT and CDR2 YYEEEE. Only in-frame clones appear in the TCRdb table, and some are missing; sequencing was by immunoSEQ multiplex PCR. This table has almost 200,000 clones, 81% appearing once. About this clone itself: Its antigen is unknown.

Study results and caveats: The study recorded 164 TCR beta chains that were cytomegalovirus-associated. Clusters of TCRs from the first cohort tended to co-occur in the approximately 130 validation repertoires (as a later analysis found).

Sequenced material: PBMCs. The chain joins TRBV5-6 to TRBJ2-2; 9 bases match TRBD1. This clonotype was obtained from a woman aged 30 to 39 in good health and CMV-seronegative. The CDR3 bases are TGTGCCAGCAGCCGGACAGGGGTGTACACCGGGGAGCTGTTTTTT. Translation: CASSRTGVYTGELFF. Looking up the rest from reference TRBV5-6 and TRBJ2-2 gives the full variable domain: DAGVTQSPTHLIKTRGQQVTLRCSPKSGHDTVSWYQQALGQGPQFIFQYYEEEERQRGNFPDRFSGHQFPNYSSELNVNALLLGDSALYLCASSRTGVYTGELFFGEGSRLTVL.